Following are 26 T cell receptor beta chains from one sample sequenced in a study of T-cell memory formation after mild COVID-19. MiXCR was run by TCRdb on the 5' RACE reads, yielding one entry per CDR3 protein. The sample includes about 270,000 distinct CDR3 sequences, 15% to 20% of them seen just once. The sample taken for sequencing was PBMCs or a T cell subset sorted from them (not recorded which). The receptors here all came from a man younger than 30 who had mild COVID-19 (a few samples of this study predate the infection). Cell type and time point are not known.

The CDR3 protein is CSAGTRGTTDTQYF. DNA of the CDR3: TGCAGCGCCGGGACTAGGGGCACGACAGATACGCAGTATTTT. The chain carries TRBV29-1 and TRBJ2-3; 8 positions match TRBD2. The trim removed 7 bases at V and 3 bases at J, leaving 9 bases unmatched. This CDR3 spans 14 amino acids. Germline values: CDR1 SQVTM, CDR2 ANQGSEA.

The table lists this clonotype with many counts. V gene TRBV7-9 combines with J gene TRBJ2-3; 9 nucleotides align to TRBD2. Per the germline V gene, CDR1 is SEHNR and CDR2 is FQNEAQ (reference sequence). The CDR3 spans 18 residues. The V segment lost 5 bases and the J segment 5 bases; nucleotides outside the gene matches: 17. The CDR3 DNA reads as TGTGCCAGCAGCCCCAAGGGTAGCGGGGGCGCCGGGGGAGATACGCAGTATTTT. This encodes CASSPKGSGGAGGDTQYF. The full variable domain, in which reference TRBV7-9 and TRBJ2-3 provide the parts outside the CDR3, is DTGVSQNPRHKITKRGQNVTFRCDPISEHNRLYWYRQTLGQGPEFLTYFQNEAQLEKSRLLSDRFSAERPKGSFSTLEIQRTEQGDSAMYLCASSPKGSGGAGGDTQYFGPGTRLTVL.

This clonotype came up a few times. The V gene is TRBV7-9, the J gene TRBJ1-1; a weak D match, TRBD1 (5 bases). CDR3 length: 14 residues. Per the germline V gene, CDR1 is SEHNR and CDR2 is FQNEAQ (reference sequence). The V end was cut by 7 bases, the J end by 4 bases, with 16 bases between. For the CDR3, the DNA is TGTGCCAGCAACACGGGGGTATTTGGCACTGAAGCTTTCTTT. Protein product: CASNTGVFGTEAFF.

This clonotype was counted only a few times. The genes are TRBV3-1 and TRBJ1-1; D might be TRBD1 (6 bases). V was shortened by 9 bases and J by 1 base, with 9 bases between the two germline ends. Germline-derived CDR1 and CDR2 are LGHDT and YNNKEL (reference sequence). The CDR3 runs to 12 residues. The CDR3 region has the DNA TGTGCCAGTACAGGGTGGAACACTGAAGCTTTCTTT. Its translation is CASTGWNTEAFF.

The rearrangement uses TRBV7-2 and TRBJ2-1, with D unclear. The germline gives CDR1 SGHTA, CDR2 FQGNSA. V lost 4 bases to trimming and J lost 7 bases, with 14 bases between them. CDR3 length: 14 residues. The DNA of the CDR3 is TGTGCCAGCAGCTCCCCCCAGGCCAGGAATGAGCAGTTCTTC. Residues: CASSSPQARNEQFF.

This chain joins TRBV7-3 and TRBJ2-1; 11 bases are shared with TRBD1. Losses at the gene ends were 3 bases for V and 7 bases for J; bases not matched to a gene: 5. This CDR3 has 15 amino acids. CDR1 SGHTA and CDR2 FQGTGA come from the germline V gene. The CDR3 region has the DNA TGTGCCAGCAGCTTGGGACAGGGGGTGATTAATGAGCAGTTCTTC. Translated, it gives CASSLGQGVINEQFF.

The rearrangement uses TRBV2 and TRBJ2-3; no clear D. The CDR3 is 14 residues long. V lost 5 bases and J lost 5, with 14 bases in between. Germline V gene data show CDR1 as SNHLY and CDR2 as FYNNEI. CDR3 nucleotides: TGTGCCAGCAGTATTTTGAGCCCGGAAGATACGCAGTATTTT. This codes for CASSILSPEDTQYF.

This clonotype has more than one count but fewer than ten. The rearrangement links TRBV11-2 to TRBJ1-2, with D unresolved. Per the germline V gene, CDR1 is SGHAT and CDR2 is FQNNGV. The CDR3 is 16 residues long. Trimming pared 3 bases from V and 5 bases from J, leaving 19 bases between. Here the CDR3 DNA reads TGTGCCAGCAGCTTGGCACACGACCGAGGGAGGTATGGCTACACCTTC. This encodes CASSLAHDRGRYGYTF. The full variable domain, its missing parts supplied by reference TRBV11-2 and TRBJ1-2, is EAGVAQSPRYKIIEKRQSVAFWCNPISGHATLYWYQQILGQGPKLLIQFQNNGVVDDSQLPKDRFSAERLKGVDSTLKIQPAKLEDSAVYLCASSLAHDRGRYGYTFGSGTRLTVV.

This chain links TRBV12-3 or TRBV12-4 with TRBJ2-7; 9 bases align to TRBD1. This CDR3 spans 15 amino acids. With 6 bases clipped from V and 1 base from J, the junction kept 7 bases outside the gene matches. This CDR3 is CASRPGQGISYEQYF. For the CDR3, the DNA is TGTGCCAGCAGGCCGGGACAGGGTATTTCCTACGAGCAGTACTTC.

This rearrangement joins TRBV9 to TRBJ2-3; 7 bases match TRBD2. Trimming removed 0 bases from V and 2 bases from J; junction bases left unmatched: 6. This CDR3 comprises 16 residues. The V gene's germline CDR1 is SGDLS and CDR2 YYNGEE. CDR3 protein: CASSVEGGGLTDTQYF. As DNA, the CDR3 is TGTGCCAGCAGCGTAGAAGGCGGGGGTCTCACAGATACGCAGTATTTT.

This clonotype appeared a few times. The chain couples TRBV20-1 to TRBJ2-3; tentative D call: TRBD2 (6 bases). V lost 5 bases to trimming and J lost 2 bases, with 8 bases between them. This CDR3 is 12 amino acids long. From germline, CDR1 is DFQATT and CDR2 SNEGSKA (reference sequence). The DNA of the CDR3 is TGCAGTGCTCTAGCGTTCACAGATACGCAGTATTTT. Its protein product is CSALAFTDTQYF.

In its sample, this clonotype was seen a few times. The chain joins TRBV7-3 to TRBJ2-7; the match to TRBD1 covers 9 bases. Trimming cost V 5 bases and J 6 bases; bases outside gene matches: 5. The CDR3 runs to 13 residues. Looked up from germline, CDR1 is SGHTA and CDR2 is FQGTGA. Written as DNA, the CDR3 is TGTGCCAGCAGCGTGGACAGGGGCGGCGAGCAGTACTTC. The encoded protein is CASSVDRGGEQYF.

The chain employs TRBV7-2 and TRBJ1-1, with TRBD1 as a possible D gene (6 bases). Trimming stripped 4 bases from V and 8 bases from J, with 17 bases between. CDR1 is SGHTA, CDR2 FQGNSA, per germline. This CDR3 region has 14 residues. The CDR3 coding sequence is TGTGCCAGCAGCTCCTCGGACAGAGATAACGAAGCTTTCTTT. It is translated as CASSSSDRDNEAFF.

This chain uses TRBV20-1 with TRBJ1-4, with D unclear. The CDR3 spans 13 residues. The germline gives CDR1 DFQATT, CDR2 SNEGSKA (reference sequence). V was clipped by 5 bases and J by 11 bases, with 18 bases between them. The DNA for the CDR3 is TGCAGTGCTTCTCCGGCCGGCGCATACAAACTGTTTTTT. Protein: CSASPAGAYKLFF.

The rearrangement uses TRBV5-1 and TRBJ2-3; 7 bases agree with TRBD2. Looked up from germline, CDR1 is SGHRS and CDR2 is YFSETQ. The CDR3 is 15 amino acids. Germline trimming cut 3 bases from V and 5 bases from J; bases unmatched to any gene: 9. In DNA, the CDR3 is TGCGCCAGCAGCTCCCTCGGGGGGTCCGGAGATACGCAGTATTTT. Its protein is CASSSLGGSGDTQYF.

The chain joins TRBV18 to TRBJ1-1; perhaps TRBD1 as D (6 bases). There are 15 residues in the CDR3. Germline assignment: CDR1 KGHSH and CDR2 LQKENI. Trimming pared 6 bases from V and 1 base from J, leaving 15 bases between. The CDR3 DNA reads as TGTGCCAGCTCTCGAAGGGGGGCAGCGAACACTGAAGCTTTCTTT. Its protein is CASSRRGAANTEAFF.

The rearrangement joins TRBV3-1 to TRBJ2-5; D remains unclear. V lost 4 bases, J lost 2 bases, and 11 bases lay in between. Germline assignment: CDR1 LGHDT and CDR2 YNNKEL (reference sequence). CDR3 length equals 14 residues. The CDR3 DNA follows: TGTGCCAGCAGCCCCCGTCTGTTTCAAGAGACCCAGTACTTC. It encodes CASSPRLFQETQYF.

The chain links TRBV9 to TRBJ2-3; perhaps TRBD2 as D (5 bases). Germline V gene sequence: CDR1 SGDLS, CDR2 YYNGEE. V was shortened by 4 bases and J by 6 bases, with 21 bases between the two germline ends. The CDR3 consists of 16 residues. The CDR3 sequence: CASSSPEGGSRDTQYF. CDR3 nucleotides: TGTGCCAGCAGCTCCCCAGAGGGCGGGTCCAGGGATACGCAGTATTTT.

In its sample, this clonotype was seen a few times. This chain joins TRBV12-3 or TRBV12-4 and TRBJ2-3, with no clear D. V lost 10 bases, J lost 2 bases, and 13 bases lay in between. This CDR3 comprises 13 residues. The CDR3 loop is CATSLAATDTQYF. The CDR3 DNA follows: TGTGCCACCAGCCTCGCGGCCACAGATACGCAGTATTTT.

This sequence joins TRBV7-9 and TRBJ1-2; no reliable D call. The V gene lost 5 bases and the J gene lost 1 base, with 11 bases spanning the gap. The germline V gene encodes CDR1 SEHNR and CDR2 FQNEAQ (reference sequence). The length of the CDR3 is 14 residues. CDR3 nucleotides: TGTGCCAGCAGCCCTGGAACAGATAACTATGGCTACACCTTC. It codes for CASSPGTDNYGYTF.

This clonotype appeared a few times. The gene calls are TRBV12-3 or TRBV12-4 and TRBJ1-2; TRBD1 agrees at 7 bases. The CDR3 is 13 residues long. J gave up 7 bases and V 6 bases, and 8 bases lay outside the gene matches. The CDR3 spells CASREGTVPGYTF. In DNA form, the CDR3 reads TGTGCCAGCAGGGAAGGGACAGTTCCTGGCTACACCTTC.

The CDR3 here is CASSLAGDGTEAFF. The CDR3 region has the DNA TGTGCCAGCAGCTTGGCTGGGGACGGCACTGAAGCTTTCTTT. The J gene is TRBJ1-1, the V gene TRBV5-8; possible D gene TRBD1, 5 bases. V was shortened by 0 bases and J by 4 bases, with 10 bases between the two germline ends. This CDR3 is built from 14 residues. The germline V gene encodes CDR1 SGHTS and CDR2 YDEGEE.

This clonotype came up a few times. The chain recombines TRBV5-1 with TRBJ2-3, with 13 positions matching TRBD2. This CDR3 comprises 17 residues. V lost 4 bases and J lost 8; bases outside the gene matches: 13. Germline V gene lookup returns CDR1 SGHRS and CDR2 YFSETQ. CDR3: CASSPAGTSGEGGTQYF. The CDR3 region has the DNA TGCGCCAGCAGCCCGGCGGGGACTAGCGGGGAAGGAGGTACGCAGTATTTT.

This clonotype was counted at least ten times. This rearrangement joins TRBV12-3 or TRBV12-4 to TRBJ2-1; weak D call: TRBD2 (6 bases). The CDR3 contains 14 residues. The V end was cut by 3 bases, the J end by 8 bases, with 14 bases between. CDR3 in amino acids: CASSFLRGVDEQFF. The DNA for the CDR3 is TGTGCCAGCAGTTTCTTGCGGGGAGTTGATGAGCAGTTCTTC.

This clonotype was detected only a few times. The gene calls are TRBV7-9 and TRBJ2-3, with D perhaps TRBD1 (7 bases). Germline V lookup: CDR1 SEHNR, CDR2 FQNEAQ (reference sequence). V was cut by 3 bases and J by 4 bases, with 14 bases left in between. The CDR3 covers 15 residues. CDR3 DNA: TGTGCCAGCAGCTTGGCAGGGGGGTTGGCAGATACGCAGTATTTT. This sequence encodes CASSLAGGLADTQYF.

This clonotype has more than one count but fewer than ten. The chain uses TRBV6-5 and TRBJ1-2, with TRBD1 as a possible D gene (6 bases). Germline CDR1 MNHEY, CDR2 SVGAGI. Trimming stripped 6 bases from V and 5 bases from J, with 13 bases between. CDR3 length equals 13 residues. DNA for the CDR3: TGTGCCAGCAGGGAGTCAGGGGATTATGGCTACACCTTC. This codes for CASRESGDYGYTF.